These 12 T cell receptor beta chains originate from one sample sequenced in a study of blood T cells in healthy people across ages. Primers used in a second PCR of about 7 to 12 cycles were a sample-barcoded 5' primer and a J-beta primer mix. Each CDR3 protein gets one entry after TCRdb re-called the 5' RACE reads with MiXCR. This sample carries more than 650,000 distinct CDR3 sequences, about a fifth of them seen once, and the ten largest clones take less than 25%. Specimen: blood. These receptor sequences come from a man between 70 and 80 years old in good health.

This clonotype was picked up a small number of times. The gene calls are TRBV12-3 or TRBV12-4 and TRBJ2-5; 7 positions agree with TRBD2. V gave up 7 bases and J gave up 4 bases; unmatched junction bases: 6. The CDR3 runs to 13 residues. The CDR3 DNA reads as TGTGCCAGCACCTTCAGGGAGGGAGAGACCCAGTACTTC. Translating it yields CASTFREGETQYF.

The sample holds a few counts of this clonotype. The rearrangement joins TRBV12-3 or TRBV12-4 to TRBJ1-2; D remains unclear. This CDR3 region has 14 residues. Trimming pared 6 bases from V and 2 bases from J, leaving 13 bases between. CDR3 sequence reads: CASSPILGNYGYTF. In DNA form, the CDR3 reads TGTGCCAGCAGCCCCATCCTAGGAAACTATGGCTACACCTTC.

This clonotype was counted a few times. The chain combines TRBV7-2 with TRBJ2-3; D tentatively reads TRBD1 or TRBD2 (5 bases each). Germline V gives CDR1 SGHTA, CDR2 FQGNSA. V lost 10 bases and J lost 0, with 14 bases in between. This CDR3 region has 14 residues. The CDR3 here is CATARGVSTDTQYF. CDR3 DNA sequence: TGTGCCACCGCTAGGGGAGTAAGCACAGATACGCAGTATTTT.

This clonotype was counted ten times or more. V usage is TRBV20-1 and J usage is TRBJ2-5; possibly TRBD1 for D (6 bases). With 0 bases removed from V and 2 bases from J, the gap between germline ends came to 16 bases. The CDR3 runs 16 residues. Per germline, CDR1 DFQATT and CDR2 SNEGSKA (reference sequence). CDR3 nucleotide sequence: TGCAGTGCTAGAGATCGAGTCGGACAGCCTCAAGAGACCCAGTACTTC. This encodes CSARDRVGQPQETQYF.

The rearrangement joins TRBV12-3 or TRBV12-4 to TRBJ2-7; D not certain. V lost 1 base to trimming and J lost 2 bases, with 9 bases between them. This CDR3 is built from 14 residues. CDR3 nucleotides: TGTGCCAGCAGTTTAGGCAGGAGAGCCTACGAGCAGTACTTC. It encodes CASSLGRRAYEQYF.

V is TRBV2 and J is TRBJ2-5; D is perhaps TRBD1 or TRBD2 (6 bases each). The J call is uncertain, as TRBJ2-7 better fits the DNA end. CDR1 and CDR2 (germline): SNHLY, FYNNEI. The CDR3 is 16 amino acids. This chain's CDR3 is CASSDPGAPVGDEQYF. In DNA, the CDR3 is TGTGCCAGCAGTGATCCGGGGGCCCCAGTTGGCGACGAGCAGTACTTC.

The sample holds a few counts of this clonotype. CDR3 region: CASSSLGQGGAEAFF. The CDR3 DNA is TGCGCCAGCAGCTCCCTAGGACAGGGAGGGGCTGAAGCTTTCTTT. The chain recombines TRBV5-1 with TRBJ1-1; 8 positions agree with TRBD1. The germline V gene has CDR1 SGHRS and CDR2 YFSETQ. The CDR3 sequence is 15 residues long. After removal of 3 bases from V and 6 bases from J, the junction contained 10 bases not matched to a gene. Full variable domain (rest looked up from reference TRBV5-1 and TRBJ1-1): KAGVTQTPRYLIKTRGQQVTLSCSPISGHRSVSWYQQTPGQGLQFLFEYFSETQRNKGNFPGRFSGRQFSNSRSEMNVSTLELGDSALYLCASSSLGQGGAEAFFGQGTRLTVV.

This clonotype was detected only once. J is TRBJ2-7 and V is TRBV5-5; D is unclear. The CDR3 extends over 15 amino acids. V was clipped by 0 bases and J by 0 bases, with 10 bases between them. The V gene's germline CDR1 is SGHKS and CDR2 YYEKEE (reference sequence). The chain's CDR3 is CASSLDSISSYEQYV. CDR3 sequence (DNA): TGTGCCAGCAGCTTGGATTCCATCAGCTCCTACGAGCAGTACGTC.

In the case of this clonotype: The junction differs from germline at one of its ends, possibly a read error. The genes are TRBV7-2 and TRBJ1-4; D gene uncertain. The CDR3 contains 16 residues. The germline gives CDR1 SGHTA, CDR2 FQGNSA. The CDR3 loop is CASSHGRAGRYEKLFF. CDR3 sequence (DNA): TGTGCCAGCAGCCATGGTCGGGCGGGGAGATATGAAAAACTGTTTTTC.

The table lists this clonotype with a few counts. V is TRBV20-1 and J is TRBJ1-1; a possible D gene is TRBD1 (6 bases). The CDR3 totals 12 residues. Germline-derived CDR1 and CDR2 are DFQATT and SNEGSKA (reference sequence). V was cut by 7 bases and J by 5 bases, with 14 bases left in between. CDR3 DNA: TGCAGTGGGCGCAGGGGTGGTACTGAAGCTTTCTTT. Its protein product is CSGRRGGTEAFF.

There are a few counts of this clonotype. The gene calls are TRBV5-6 and TRBJ2-1; D may be TRBD2 (6 bases). The CDR3 covers 16 residues. The ends were cut back, 0 bases at V and 4 bases at J, with 14 bases in the middle. The germline CDR1 and CDR2 sequences are SGHDT and YYEEEE. As DNA, the CDR3 is TGTGCCAGCAGCTTGGGACTAGAGTCTCCTTACAATGAGCAGTTCTTC. This gives the protein CASSLGLESPYNEQFF.

The DNA of the CDR3 is TGTGCCAGCAGCTTAGATTTGGCCGATGAGCAGTTCTTC. Translating gives CASSLDLADEQFF. The rearrangement links TRBV11-3 to TRBJ2-1; unclear D gene. The CDR3 length is 13 residues. V lost 0 bases and J 8 bases, leaving 8 bases between the germline ends. Per germline, CDR1 SGHNT and CDR2 YENEEA.